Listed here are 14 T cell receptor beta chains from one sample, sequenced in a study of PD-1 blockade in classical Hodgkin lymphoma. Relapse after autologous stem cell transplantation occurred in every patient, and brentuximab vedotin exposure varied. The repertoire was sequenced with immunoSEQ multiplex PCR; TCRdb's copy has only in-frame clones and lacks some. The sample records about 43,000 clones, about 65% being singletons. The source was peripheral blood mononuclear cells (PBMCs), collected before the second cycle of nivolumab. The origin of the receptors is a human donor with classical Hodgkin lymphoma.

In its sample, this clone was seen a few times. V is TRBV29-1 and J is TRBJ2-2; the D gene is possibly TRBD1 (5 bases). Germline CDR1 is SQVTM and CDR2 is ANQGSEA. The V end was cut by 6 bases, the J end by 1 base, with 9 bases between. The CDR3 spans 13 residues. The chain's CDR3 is CSVLTVNTGELFF. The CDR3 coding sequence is TGCAGCGTCCTGACAGTGAACACCGGGGAGCTGTTTTTT.

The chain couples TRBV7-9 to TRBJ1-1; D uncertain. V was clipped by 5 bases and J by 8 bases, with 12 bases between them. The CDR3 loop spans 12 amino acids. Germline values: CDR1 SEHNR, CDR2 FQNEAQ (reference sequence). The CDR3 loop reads CASSRESREAFF. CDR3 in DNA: TGTGCCAGCAGCCGGGAGTCCAGGGAAGCTTTCTTT.

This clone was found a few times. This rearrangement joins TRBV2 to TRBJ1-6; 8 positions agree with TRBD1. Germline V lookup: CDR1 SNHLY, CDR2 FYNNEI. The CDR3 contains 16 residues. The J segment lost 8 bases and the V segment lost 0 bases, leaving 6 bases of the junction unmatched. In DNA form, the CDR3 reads TGTGCCAGCAGTGAAGCGCCCGGACAGGGAGATTCACCCCTCCACTTT. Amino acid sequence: CASSEAPGQGDSPLHF.

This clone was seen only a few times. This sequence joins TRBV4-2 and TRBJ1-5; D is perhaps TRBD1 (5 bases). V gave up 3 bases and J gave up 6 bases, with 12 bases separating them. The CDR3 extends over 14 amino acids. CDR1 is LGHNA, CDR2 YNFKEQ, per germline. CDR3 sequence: CASSQARGTQPQHF. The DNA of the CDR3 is TGTGCCAGCAGCCAGGCGCGGGGGACTCAGCCCCAGCATTTT.

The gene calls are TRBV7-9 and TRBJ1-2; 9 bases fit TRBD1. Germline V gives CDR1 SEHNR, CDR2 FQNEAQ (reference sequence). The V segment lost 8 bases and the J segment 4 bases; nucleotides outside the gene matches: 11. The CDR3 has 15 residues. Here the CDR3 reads CASGPTGGATYGYTF. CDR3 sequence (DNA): TGTGCCAGCGGTCCCACAGGGGGCGCGACCTATGGCTACACCTTC.

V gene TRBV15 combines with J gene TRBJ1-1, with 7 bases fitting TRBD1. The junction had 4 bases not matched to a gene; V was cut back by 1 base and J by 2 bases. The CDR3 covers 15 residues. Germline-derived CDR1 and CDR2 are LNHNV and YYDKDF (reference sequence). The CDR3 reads CATSRADRANTEAFF. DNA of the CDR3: TGTGCCACCAGCAGAGCCGACAGGGCCAACACTGAAGCTTTCTTT.

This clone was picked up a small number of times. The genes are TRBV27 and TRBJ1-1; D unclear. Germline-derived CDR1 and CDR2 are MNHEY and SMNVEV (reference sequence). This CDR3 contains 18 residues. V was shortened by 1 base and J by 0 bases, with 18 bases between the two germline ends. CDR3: CASSLFGTGMALNTEAFF. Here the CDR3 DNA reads TGTGCCAGCAGTTTATTCGGTACGGGAATGGCCCTGAACACTGAAGCTTTCTTT.

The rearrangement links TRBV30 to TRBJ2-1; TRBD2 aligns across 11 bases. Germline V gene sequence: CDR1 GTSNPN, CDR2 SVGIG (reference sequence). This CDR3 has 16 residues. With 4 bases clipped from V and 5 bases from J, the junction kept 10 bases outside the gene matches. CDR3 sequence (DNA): TGTGCCTGGATCCCCGGACTAGCGGGCCTAGACAATGAGCAGTTCTTC. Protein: CAWIPGLAGLDNEQFF.

CDR3: CAGPPGQGHYEQYF. DNA for the CDR3: TGTGCCGGCCCCCCGGGACAGGGACACTACGAGCAGTACTTC. The chain is built from TRBV6-8 and TRBJ2-5; TRBD1 matches 9 bases. The tail of the sequence fits TRBJ2-7 better, so the J call may be wrong. Germline V gene sequence: CDR1 MNHGY, CDR2 SAAAGT. This CDR3 has 14 amino acids.

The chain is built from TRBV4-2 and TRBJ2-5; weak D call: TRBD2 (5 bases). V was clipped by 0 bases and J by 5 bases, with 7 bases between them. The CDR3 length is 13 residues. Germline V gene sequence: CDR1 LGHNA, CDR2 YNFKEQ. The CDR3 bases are TGTGCCAGCAGCCAAGATGGCGGGGAGACCCAGTACTTC. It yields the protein CASSQDGGETQYF.

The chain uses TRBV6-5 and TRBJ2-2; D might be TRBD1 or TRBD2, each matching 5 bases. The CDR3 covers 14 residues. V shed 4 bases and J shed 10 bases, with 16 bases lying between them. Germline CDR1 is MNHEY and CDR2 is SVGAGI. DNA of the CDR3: TGTGCCAGCAGTTCCGGGACCCTTGGAGAGGAGCTGTTTTTT. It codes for CASSSGTLGEELFF.

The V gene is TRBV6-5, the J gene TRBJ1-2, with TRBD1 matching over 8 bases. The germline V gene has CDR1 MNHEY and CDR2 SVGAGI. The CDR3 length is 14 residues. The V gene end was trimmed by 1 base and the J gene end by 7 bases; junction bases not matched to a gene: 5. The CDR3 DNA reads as TGTGCCAGCAGTTACTACGACAGGGGTGGTGGCTACACCTTC. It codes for CASSYYDRGGGYTF.

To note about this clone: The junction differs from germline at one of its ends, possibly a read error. In DNA form, the CDR3 reads TGTGCCAGCAGCGTCGGATCCTACAATGGGCAGTTCTTC. This gives the protein CASSVGSYNGQFF. The rearrangement uses TRBV9 and TRBJ2-1, with D unclear. The length of the CDR3 is 13 residues. Germline CDR1 is SGDLS and CDR2 is YYNGEE.

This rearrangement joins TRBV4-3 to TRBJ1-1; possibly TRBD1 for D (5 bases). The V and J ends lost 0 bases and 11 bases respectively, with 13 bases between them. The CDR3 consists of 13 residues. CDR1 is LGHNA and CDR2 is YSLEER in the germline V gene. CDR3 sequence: CASSQDGGGMAFF. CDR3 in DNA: TGCGCCAGCAGCCAAGACGGGGGGGGGATGGCTTTCTTT.